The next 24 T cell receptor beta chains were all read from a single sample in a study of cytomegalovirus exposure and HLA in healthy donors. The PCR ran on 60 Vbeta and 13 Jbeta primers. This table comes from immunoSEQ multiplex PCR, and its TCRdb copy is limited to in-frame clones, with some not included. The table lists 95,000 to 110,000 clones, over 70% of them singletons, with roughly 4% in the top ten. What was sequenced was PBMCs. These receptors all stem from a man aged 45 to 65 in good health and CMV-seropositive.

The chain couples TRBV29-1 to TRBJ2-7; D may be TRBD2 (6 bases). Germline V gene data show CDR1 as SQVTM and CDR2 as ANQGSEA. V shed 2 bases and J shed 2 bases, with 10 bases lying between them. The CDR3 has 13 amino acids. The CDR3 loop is CSVESSETYEQYF. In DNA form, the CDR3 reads TGCAGCGTTGAATCTAGCGAGACCTACGAGCAGTACTTC.

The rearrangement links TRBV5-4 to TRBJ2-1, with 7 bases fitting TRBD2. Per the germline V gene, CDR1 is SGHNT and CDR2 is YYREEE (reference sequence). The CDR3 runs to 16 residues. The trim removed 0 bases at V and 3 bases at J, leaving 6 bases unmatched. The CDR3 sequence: CASSLAAGAYYNEQFF. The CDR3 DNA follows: TGTGCCAGCAGCTTGGCTGCGGGAGCGTACTACAATGAGCAGTTCTTC.

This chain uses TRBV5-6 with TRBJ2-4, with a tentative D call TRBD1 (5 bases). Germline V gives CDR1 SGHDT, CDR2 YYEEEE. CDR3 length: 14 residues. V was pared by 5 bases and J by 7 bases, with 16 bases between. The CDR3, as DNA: TGTGCCAGCAGTCCGCAGGGTTTTAGGAACATTCAGTACTTC. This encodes CASSPQGFRNIQYF.

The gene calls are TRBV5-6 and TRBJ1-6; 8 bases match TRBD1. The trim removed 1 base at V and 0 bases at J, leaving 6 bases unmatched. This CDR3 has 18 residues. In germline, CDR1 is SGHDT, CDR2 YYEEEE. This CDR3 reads CASSLSGGRGSYNSPLHF. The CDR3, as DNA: TGTGCCAGCAGCTTGTCAGGGGGCCGGGGCTCCTATAATTCACCCCTCCACTTT.

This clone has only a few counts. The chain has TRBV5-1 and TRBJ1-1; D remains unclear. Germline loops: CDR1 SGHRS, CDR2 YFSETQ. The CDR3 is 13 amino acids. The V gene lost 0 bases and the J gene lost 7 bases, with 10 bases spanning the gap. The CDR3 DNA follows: TGCGCCAGCAGCTTGGACCAGGATATTGAAGCTTTCTTT. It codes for CASSLDQDIEAFF.

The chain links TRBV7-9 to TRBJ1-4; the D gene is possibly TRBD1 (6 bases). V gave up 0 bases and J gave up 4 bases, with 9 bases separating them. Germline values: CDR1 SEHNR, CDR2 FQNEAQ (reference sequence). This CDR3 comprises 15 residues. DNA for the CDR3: TGTGCCAGCAGCTTAGCGGACAGCAATAATGAAAAACTGTTTTTT. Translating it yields CASSLADSNNEKLFF.

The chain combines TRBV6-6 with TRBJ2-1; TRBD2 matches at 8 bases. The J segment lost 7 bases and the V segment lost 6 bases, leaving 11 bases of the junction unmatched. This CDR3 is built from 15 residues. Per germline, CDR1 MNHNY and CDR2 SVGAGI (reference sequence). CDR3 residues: CASRPPAGVGNEQFF. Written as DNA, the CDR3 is TGTGCCAGCAGGCCCCCAGCGGGAGTGGGTAATGAGCAGTTCTTC.

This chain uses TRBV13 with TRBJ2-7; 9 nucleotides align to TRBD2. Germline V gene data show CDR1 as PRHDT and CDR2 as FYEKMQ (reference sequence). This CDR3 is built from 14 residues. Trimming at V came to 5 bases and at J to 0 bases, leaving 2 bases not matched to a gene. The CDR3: CASSTSGSSYEQYF. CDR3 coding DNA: TGTGCCAGCAGCACTAGCGGGTCCTCCTACGAGCAGTACTTC.

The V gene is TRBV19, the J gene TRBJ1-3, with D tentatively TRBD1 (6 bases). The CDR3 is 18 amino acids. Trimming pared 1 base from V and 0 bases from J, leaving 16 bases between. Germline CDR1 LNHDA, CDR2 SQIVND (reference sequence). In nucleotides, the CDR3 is TGTGCCAGTAGTATAGGATGGTCGACAGGCCGCTCTGGAAACACCATATATTTT. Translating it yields CASSIGWSTGRSGNTIYF.

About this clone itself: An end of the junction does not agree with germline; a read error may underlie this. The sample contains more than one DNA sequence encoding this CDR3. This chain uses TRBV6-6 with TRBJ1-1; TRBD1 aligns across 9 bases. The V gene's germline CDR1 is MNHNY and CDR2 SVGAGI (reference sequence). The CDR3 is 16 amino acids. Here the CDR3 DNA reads TGTGCTAGCAGCCCCGACAGGGGGGTTCGGAACACTGAAGCTTTCTTT. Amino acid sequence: CASSPDRGVRNTEAFF.

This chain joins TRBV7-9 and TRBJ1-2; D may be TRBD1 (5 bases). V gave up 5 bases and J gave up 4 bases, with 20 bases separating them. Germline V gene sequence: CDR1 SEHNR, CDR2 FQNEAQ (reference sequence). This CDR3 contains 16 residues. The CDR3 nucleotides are TGTGCCAGCAGCCAACCCCCTGGGGCAGCCCCCTATGGCTACACCTTC. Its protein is CASSQPPGAAPYGYTF. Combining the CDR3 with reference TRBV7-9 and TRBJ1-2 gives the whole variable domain DTGVSQNPRHKITKRGQNVTFRCDPISEHNRLYWYRQTLGQGPEFLTYFQNEAQLEKSRLLSDRFSAERPKGSFSTLEIQRTEQGDSAMYLCASSQPPGAAPYGYTFGSGTRLTVV.

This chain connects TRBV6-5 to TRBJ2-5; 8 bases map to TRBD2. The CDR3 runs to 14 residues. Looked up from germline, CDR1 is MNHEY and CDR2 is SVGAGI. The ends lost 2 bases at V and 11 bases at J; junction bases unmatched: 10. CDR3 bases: TGTGCCAGCAGTTACCGGGAGGGCCAGGAGGGGCAGTACTTC. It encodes CASSYREGQEGQYF.

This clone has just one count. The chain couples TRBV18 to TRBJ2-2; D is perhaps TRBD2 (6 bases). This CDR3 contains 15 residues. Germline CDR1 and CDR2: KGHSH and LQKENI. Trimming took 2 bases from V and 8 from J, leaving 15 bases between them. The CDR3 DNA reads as TGTGCCAGCTCACCAAACCGCGGGACTCCTGGGGAGCTGTTTTTT. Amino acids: CASSPNRGTPGELFF.

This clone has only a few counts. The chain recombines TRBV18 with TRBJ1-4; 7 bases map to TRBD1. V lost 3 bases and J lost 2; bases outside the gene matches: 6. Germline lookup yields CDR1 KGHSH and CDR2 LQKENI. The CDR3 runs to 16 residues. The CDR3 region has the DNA TGTGCCAGCTCACCCCAACCGGGACAGACTAATGAAAAACTGTTTTTT. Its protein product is CASSPQPGQTNEKLFF.

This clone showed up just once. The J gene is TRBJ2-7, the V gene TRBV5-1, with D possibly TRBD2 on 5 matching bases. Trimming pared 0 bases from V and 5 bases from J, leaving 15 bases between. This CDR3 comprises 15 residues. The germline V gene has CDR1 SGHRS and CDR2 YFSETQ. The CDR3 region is CASSLGVTTIDEQYF. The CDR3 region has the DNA TGCGCCAGCAGCTTGGGGGTGACTACCATAGACGAGCAGTACTTC.

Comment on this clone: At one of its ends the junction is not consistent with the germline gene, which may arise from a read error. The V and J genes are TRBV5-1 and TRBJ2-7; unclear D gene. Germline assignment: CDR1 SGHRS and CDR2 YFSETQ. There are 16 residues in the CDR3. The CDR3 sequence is CASSLDLVGSSDEQYF. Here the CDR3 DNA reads TGCGCCAGCAGCCTGGACCTGGTTGGTAGCTCCGACGAGCAGTACTTC. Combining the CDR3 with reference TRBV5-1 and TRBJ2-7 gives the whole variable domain KAGVTQTPRYLIKTRGQQVTLSCSPISGHRSVSWYQQTPGQGLQFLFEYFSETQRNKGNFPGRFSGRQFSNSRSEMNVSTLELGDSALYLCASSLDLVGSSDEQYFGPGTRLTVT.

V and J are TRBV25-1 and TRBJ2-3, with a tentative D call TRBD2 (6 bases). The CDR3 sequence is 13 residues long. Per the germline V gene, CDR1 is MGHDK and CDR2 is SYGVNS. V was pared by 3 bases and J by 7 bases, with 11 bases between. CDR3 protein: CASSEWDSNTQYF. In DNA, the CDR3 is TGTGCCAGCAGTGAGTGGGACTCCAATACGCAGTATTTT.

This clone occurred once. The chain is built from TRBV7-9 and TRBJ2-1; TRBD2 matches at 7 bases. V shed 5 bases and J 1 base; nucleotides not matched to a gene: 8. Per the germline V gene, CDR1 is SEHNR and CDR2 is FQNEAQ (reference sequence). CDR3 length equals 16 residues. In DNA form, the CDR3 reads TGTGCCAGCAGCCCCGGGACTACCCGTTCCTACAATGAGCAGTTCTTC. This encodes CASSPGTTRSYNEQFF.

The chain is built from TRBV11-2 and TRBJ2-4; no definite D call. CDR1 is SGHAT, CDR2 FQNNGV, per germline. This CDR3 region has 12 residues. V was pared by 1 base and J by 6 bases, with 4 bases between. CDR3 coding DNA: TGTGCCAGCAGCTTAGGGCCAAACATTCAGTACTTC. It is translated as CASSLGPNIQYF.

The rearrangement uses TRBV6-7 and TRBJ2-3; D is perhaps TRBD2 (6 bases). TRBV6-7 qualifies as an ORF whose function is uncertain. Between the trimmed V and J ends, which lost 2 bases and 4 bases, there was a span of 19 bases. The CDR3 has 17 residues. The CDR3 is CASSYTLRLDRADTQYF. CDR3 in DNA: TGTGCCAGCAGTTACACCCTCCGACTAGATCGAGCAGATACGCAGTATTTT.

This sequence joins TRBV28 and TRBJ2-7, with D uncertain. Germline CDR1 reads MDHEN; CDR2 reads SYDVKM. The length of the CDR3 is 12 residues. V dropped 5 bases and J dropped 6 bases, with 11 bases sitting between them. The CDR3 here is CASSPTRSEQYF. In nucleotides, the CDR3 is TGTGCCAGCAGTCCAACCCGTAGCGAGCAGTACTTC.

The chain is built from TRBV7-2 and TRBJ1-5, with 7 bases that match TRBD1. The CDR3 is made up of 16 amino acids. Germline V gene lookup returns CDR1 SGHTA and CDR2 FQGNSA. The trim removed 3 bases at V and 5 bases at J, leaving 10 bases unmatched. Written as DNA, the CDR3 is TGTGCCAGCAGCTTGGGACAGAGTATTACCGATCAGCCCCAGCATTTT. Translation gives CASSLGQSITDQPQHF. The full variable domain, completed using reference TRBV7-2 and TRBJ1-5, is GAGVSQSPSNKVTEKGKDVELRCDPISGHTALYWYRQSLGQGLEFLIYFQGNSAPDKSGLPSDRFSAERTGGSVSTLTIQRTQQEDSAVYLCASSLGQSITDQPQHFGDGTRLSIL.

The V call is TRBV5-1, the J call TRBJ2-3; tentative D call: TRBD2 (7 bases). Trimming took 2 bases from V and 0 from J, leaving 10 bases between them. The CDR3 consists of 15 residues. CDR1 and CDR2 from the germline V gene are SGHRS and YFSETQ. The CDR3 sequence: CASSLGGASTDTQYF. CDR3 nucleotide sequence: TGCGCCAGCAGCTTAGGGGGGGCTAGCACAGATACGCAGTATTTT.

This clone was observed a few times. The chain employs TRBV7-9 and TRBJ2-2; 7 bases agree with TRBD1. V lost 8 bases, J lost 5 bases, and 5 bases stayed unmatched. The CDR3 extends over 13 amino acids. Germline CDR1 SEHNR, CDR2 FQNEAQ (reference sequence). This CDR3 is CASGTDRTGELFF. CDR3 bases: TGTGCCAGCGGGACAGACCGAACCGGGGAGCTGTTTTTT.